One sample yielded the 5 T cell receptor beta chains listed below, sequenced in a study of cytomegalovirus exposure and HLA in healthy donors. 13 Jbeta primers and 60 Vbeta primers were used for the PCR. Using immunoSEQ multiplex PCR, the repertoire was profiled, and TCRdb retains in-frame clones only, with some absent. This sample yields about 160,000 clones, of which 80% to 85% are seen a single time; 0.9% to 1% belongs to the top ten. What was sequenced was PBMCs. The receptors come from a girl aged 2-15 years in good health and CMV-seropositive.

CDR3 sequence: CASSQDQGLALTQYF. The CDR3 nucleotides read TGCGCCAGCAGCCAAGATCAGGGACTAGCGCTAACGCAGTATTTT. V gene TRBV4-1 combines with J gene TRBJ2-3; TRBD2 matches at 10 bases. The CDR3 spans 15 residues. Trimming removed 0 bases from V and 9 bases from J; junction bases left unmatched: 6. Germline values: CDR1 MGHRA, CDR2 YSYEKL.

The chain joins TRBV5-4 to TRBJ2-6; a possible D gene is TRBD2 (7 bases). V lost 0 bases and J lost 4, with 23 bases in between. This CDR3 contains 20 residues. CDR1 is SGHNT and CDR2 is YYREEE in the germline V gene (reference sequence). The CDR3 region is CASSLERGRARGSGANVLTF. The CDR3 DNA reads TGTGCCAGCAGCTTGGAAAGGGGGAGGGCTCGAGGGTCCGGGGCCAACGTCCTGACTTTC.

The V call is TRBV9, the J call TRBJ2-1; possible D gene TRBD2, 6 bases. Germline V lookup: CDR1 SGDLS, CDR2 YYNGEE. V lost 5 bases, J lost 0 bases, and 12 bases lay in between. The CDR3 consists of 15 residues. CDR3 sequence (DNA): TGTGCCAGCAGACCTGACGGGAGCTCCTACAATGAGCAGTTCTTC. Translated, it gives CASRPDGSSYNEQFF.

The CDR3 region is CASMGGSNQPQHF. The DNA of the CDR3 is TGTGCCAGCATGGGGGGTAGCAATCAGCCCCAGCATTTT. This chain connects TRBV6-1 to TRBJ1-5, with a weak D call TRBD1 (5 bases). The ends were cut back, 7 bases at V and 0 bases at J, with 7 bases in the middle. The CDR3 length is 13 residues. Germline V gene data show CDR1 as MNHNS and CDR2 as SASEGT.

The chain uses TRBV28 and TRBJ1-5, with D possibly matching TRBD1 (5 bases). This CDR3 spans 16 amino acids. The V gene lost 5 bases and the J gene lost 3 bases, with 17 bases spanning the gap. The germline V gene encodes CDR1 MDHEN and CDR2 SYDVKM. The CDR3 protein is CASSRRWGRNNQPQHF. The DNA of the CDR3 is TGTGCCAGCAGTCGGCGGTGGGGGAGGAACAATCAGCCCCAGCATTTT.